This record covers a single T cell receptor beta chain. Its specificity is unknown. The data were taken from a study of cytomegalovirus exposure and HLA in healthy donors. Study background: Early released data had roughly 81 million unique TCRs, all coming from HLA-typed donors. The study placed 80% to 90% of its approximately 380 genotyped donors in the Caucasian-associated ancestry cluster. Study-wide findings and caveats: Some TCR beta chains (around 160 of them) were listed as cytomegalovirus-associated. A later analysis showed that HLA-associated TCR beta chains had undergone more clonal expansion than equally common others.

With 60 Vbeta and 13 Jbeta primers, the PCR was carried out. The assay was immunoSEQ multiplex PCR, and TCRdb's table has in-frame clones only and misses some. Here the sample spans about 170,000 clones, under 80% being singletons. CDR1 is SGHRS, CDR2 YFSETQ, per germline. The CDR3 contains 13 residues. The receptor's source is a man between 40 and 49 years old in good health and CMV-seronegative. What was sequenced was PBMCs. This chain uses TRBV5-1 with TRBJ2-5, with TRBD1 matching 7 bases. The closer fit of TRBJ2-7 to the DNA end suggests the J call may be wrong. DNA for the CDR3: TGCGCCAGCAGCCAGGGGGTCAGCTACGAGCAGTACTTC. Its translation: CASSQGVSYEQYF.